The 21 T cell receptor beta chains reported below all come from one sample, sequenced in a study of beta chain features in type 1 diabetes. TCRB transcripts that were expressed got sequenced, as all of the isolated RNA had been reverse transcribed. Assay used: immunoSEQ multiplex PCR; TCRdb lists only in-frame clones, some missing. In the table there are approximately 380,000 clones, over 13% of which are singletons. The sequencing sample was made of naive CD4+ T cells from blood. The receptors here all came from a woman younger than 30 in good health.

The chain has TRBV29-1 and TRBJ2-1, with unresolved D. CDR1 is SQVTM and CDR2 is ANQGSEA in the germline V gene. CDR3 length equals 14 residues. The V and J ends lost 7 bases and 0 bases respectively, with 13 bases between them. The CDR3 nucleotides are TGCAGCGCGGTCCGTAGTAGCTCCTACAATGAGCAGTTCTTC. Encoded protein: CSAVRSSSYNEQFF.

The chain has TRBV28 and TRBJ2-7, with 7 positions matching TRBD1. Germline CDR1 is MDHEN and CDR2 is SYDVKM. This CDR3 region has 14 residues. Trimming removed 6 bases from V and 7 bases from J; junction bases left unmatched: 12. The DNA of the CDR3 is TGTGCCAGCAGGCTTGGGACAGCAGGCAGGGAGCAGTACTTC. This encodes CASRLGTAGREQYF. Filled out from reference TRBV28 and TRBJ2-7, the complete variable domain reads DVKVTQSSRYLVKRTGEKVFLECVQDMDHENMFWYRQDPGLGLRLIYFSYDVKMKEKGDIPEGYSVSREKKERFSLILESASTNQTSMYLCASRLGTAGREQYFGPGTRLTVT.

The CDR3 coding sequence is TGTGCCAGCAGTTACGCGGGACTAGCCTACAATGAGCAGTTCTTC. It codes for CASSYAGLAYNEQFF. This chain uses TRBV6-5 with TRBJ2-1; TRBD2 aligns across 8 bases. The CDR3 is 15 amino acids. V lost 2 bases, J lost 2 bases, and 2 bases stayed unmatched. The germline V gene has CDR1 MNHEY and CDR2 SVGAGI.

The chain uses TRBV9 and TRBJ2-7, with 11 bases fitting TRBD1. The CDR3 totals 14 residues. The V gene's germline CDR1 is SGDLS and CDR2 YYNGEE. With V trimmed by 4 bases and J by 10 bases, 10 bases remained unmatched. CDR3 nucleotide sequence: TGTGCCAGCAGCACCCGGACAGGGGGCGGAAGACAGTACTTC. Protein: CASSTRTGGGRQYF.

The CDR3 loop is CASSLDPAGVQQFF. CDR3 DNA sequence: TGCGCCAGCAGCTTGGACCCCGCAGGGGTCCAGCAGTTCTTC. The V call is TRBV5-1, the J call TRBJ2-1; weak D call: TRBD1 (6 bases). Germline CDR1 is SGHRS and CDR2 is YFSETQ. This CDR3 is 14 amino acids long. Trimming shortened V by 0 bases and J by 11 bases, and 15 bases separated the two germline ends.

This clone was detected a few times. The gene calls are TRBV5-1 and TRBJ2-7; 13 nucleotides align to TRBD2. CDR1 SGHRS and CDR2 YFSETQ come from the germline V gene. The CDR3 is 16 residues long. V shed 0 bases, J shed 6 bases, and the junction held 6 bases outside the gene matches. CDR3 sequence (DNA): TGCGCCAGCAGCTTGGCCGGTACTAGCGGGAGGGGCGAGCAGTACTTC. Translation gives CASSLAGTSGRGEQYF.

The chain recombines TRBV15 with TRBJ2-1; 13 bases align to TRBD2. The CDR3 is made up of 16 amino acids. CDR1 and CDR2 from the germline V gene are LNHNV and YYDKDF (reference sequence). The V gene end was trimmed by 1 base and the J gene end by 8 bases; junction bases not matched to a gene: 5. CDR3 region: CATSRGTSGSWDEQFF. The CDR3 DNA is TGTGCCACCAGCAGAGGGACTAGCGGGAGTTGGGATGAGCAGTTCTTC.

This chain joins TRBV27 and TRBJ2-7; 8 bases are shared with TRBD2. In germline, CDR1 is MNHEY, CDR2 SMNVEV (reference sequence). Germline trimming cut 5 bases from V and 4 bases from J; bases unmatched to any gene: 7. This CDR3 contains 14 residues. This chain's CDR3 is CASSPLAVPYEQYF. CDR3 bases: TGTGCCAGCAGTCCACTAGCGGTCCCTTACGAGCAGTACTTC.

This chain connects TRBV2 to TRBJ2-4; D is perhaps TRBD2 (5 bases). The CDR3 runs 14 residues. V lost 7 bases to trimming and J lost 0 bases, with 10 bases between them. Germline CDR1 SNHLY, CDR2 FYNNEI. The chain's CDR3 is CASNGEIAKNIQYF. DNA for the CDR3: TGTGCCAGCAATGGGGAGATAGCCAAAAACATTCAGTACTTC. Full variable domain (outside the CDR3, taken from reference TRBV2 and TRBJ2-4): EPEVTQTPSHQVTQMGQEVILRCVPISNHLYFYWYRQILGQKVEFLVSFYNNEISEKSEIFDDQFSVERPDGSNFTLKIRSTKLEDSAMYFCASNGEIAKNIQYFGAGTRLSVL.

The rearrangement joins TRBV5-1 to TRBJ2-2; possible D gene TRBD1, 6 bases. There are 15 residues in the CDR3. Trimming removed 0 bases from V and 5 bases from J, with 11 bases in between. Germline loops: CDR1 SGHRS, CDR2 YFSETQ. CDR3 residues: CASSLGQGITGELFF. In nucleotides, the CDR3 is TGCGCCAGCAGCTTGGGGCAGGGGATAACCGGGGAGCTGTTTTTT.

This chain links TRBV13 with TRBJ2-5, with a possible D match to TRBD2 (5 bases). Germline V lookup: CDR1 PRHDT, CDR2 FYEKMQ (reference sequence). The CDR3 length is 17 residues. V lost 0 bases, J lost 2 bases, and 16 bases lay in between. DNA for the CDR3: TGTGCCAGCAGCTTAGGCCGCCGATTAAGCGGTCAAGAGACCCAGTACTTC. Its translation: CASSLGRRLSGQETQYF.

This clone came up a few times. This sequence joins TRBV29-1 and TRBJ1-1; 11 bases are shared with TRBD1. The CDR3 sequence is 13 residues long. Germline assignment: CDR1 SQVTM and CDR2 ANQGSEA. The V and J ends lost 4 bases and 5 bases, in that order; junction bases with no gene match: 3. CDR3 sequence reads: CSVGDRGRTEAFF. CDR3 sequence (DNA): TGCAGCGTTGGGGACAGGGGGAGAACTGAAGCTTTCTTT.

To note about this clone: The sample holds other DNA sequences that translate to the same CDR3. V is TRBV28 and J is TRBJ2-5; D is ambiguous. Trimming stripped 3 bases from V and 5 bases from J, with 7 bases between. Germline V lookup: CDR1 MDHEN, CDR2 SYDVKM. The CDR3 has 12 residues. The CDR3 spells CASSLARETQYF. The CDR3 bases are TGTGCCAGCAGTTTGGCTAGGGAGACCCAGTACTTC.

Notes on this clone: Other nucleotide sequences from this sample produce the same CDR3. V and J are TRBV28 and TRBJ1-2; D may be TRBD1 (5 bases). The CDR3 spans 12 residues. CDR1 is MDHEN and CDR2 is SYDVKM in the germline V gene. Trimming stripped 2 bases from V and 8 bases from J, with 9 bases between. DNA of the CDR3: TGTGCCAGCAGTTTACCAGGGTCGGGCTACACCTTC. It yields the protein CASSLPGSGYTF.

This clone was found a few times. The CDR3 DNA sequence: TGTGCCAGCAGTTTAGACAGGGGAAACAATCAGCCCCAGCATTTT. Translation: CASSLDRGNNQPQHF. The chain combines TRBV28 with TRBJ1-5; 8 nucleotides agree with TRBD1. The CDR3 has 15 residues. The germline V gene has CDR1 MDHEN and CDR2 SYDVKM. After removal of 2 bases from V and 3 bases from J, the junction contained 3 bases not matched to a gene.

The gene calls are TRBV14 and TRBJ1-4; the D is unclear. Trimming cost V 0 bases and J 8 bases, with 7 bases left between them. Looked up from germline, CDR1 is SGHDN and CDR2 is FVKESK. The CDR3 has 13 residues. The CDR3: CASSQEGGEKLFF. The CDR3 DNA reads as TGTGCCAGCAGCCAAGAAGGAGGGGAAAAACTGTTTTTT.

The CDR3 protein is CASSSGGGVSYNEQFF. CDR3 in DNA: TGCGCCAGCAGCTCGGGCGGCGGGGTCTCCTACAATGAGCAGTTCTTC. The rearrangement uses TRBV5-1 and TRBJ2-1; maybe TRBD2 (6 bases). CDR1 SGHRS and CDR2 YFSETQ come from the germline V gene. Between the trimmed V and J ends, which lost 3 bases and 0 bases, there was a span of 13 bases. The CDR3 has 16 amino acids.

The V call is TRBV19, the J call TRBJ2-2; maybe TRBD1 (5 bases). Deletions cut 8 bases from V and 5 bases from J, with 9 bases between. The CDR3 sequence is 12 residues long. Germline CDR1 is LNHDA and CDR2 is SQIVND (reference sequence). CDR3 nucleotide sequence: TGTGCCAGTTCTCAGGGAACCGGGGAGCTGTTTTTT. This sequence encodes CASSQGTGELFF.

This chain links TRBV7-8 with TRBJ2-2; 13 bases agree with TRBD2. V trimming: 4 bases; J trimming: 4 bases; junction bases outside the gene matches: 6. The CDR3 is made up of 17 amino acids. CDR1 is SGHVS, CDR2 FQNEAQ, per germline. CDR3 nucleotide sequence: TGTGCCAGCAGCTCTCGGACTAGCGGGAGTGTCACCGGGGAGCTGTTTTTT. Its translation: CASSSRTSGSVTGELFF.

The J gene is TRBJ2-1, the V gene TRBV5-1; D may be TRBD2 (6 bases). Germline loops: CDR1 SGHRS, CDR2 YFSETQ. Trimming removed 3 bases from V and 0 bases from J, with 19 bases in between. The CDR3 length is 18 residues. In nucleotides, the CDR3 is TGCGCCAGCAGCTACCCAGGCGGGACGCCGCGCTCCTACAATGAGCAGTTCTTC. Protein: CASSYPGGTPRSYNEQFF.

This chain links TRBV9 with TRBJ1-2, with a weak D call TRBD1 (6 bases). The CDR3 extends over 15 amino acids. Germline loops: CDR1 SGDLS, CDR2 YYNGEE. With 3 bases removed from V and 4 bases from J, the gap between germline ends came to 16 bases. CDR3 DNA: TGTGCCAGCAGCGAAACAGGGCGCGCTGCCTATGGCTACACCTTC. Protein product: CASSETGRAAYGYTF.